The entry that follows covers one T cell receptor (beta chain) sequence. In terms of age and location, participants ranged from about 18 to 90 years and lived in approximately 24 US areas. Participants were placed into cohorts based on the clinical history they reported. Donors in Cohort 3 who had recovered were those with two negative PCRs, healthcare professional clearance, or resolution of their symptoms. Per the original data handling: Cell counts per sample came from amplifying reference gene primers. Here immunoSEQ multiplex PCR was the method, and the copy in TCRdb shows in-frame clones only, minus some. V, J and clone size reflect that table, while D and trimming were determined from the DNA. The sample has 50,000 to 80,000 clones, more than 75% seen once. This entry is derived from a study of blood T cell repertoires in COVID-19. The V gene lost 4 bases and the J gene lost 1 base, with 15 bases spanning the gap. This CDR3 comprises 15 residues. Per germline, CDR1 SGHKS and CDR2 YYEKEE (reference sequence).

Specimen: PBMCs or T cells enriched from blood (not recorded which). This TCR derives from a woman in her thirties or forties who had recovered from COVID-19. The chain recombines TRBV5-5 with TRBJ2-7, with D possibly matching TRBD2 (6 bases). The CDR3, as DNA: TGTGCCAGCAGCCTAGGTAGGGGAGGTTCCTACGAGCAGTACTTC. Protein product: CASSLGRGGSYEQYF. Variable domain in full (rest from reference TRBV5-5 and TRBJ2-7): DAGVTQSPTHLIKTRGQQVTLRCSPISGHKSVSWYQQVLGQGPQFIFQYYEKEERGRGNFPDRFSARQFPNYSSELNVNALLLGDSALYLCASSLGRGGSYEQYFGPGTRLTVT.